Presented here are 29 T cell receptor beta chains from one specimen sequenced in a study of post-analysis software for immune sequencing data. Whole-study results and caveats: Included in a set of roughly five TRBV segments more frequent in patients than controls were TRBV5-6, TRBV5-1 and TRBV20-1.

These receptors are not linked to any known antigen. cDNA libraries of TCR beta carried unique molecular identifiers. TCRdb ran MiXCR on the PCR reads and lists one entry per CDR3 protein. The sample yields some 690,000 distinct CDR3 sequences, about 32% seen once. Source material: blood. The receptors stem from a girl aged 5-17 years with multiple sclerosis.

CDR3: CSVETRGQIGEQYF. CDR3 bases: TGCAGCGTTGAAACTAGGGGACAGATTGGGGAGCAGTACTTC. This rearrangement joins TRBV29-1 to TRBJ2-7, with 7 bases lining up with TRBD1. CDR3 size: 14 residues. Germline lookup yields CDR1 SQVTM and CDR2 ANQGSEA. Germline trimming cut 2 bases from V and 7 bases from J; bases unmatched to any gene: 11.

With respect to this clonotype: This may come from a read error, since a much larger clone is one base off. J is TRBJ2-3 and V is TRBV6-4, with D possibly matching TRBD2 (6 bases). V lost 9 bases and J 8 bases, leaving 21 bases between the germline ends. The germline CDR1 and CDR2 sequences are MRHNA and SNTAGT. There are 14 residues in the CDR3. The CDR3 sequence is CASRRDDRLGTQYF. The DNA for the CDR3 is TGTGCCAGTAGGAGGGACGACCGTCTGGGTACGCAGTATTTT.

The V and J genes are TRBV7-2 and TRBJ1-1; D is perhaps TRBD1 (5 bases). With 7 bases removed from V and 1 base from J, the gap between germline ends came to 16 bases. Per the germline V gene, CDR1 is SGHTA and CDR2 is FQGNSA. This CDR3 is built from 15 residues. CDR3 in DNA: TGTGCCAGCATCTTGGGGGGTTTCGGGAACACTGAAGCTTTCTTT. This gives the protein CASILGGFGNTEAFF.

This chain joins TRBV20-1 and TRBJ2-1; TRBD2 matches at 8 bases. The germline V gene has CDR1 DFQATT and CDR2 SNEGSKA (reference sequence). There are 16 residues in the CDR3. The ends lost 0 bases at V and 8 bases at J; junction bases unmatched: 12. CDR3 sequence (DNA): TGCAGTGCTAGAGATAACCGGGGGGGCCGTAGGGATGAGCAGTTCTTC. Its translation is CSARDNRGGRRDEQFF.

V gene TRBV27 combines with J gene TRBJ2-3; TRBD2 is a possible D gene (7 bases). V was cut by 5 bases and J by 0 bases, with 18 bases left in between. The CDR3 runs to 17 residues. Germline V CDR1 and CDR2: MNHEY, SMNVEV (reference sequence). This CDR3 reads CASSPPRGATSTDTQYF. As DNA, the CDR3 is TGTGCCAGCAGTCCACCCCGGGGGGCGACTAGCACAGATACGCAGTATTTT.

V gene TRBV7-9 combines with J gene TRBJ1-2; 7 bases match TRBD1. This CDR3 has 16 residues. V trimming: 0 bases; J trimming: 4 bases; junction bases outside the gene matches: 8. Germline CDR1 is SEHNR and CDR2 is FQNEAQ (reference sequence). For the CDR3, the DNA is TGTGCCAGCAGCTTAGCGGGACAGAAACGAACCTATGGCTACACCTTC. It codes for CASSLAGQKRTYGYTF.

The chain links TRBV20-1 to TRBJ2-7; D is possibly TRBD1 (5 bases). Germline V gives CDR1 DFQATT, CDR2 SNEGSKA (reference sequence). Trimming removed 0 bases at V and 0 bases at J, with 9 bases between. The CDR3 is made up of 14 amino acids. In nucleotides, the CDR3 is TGCAGTGCTAGAGATCGGCAGGGCTCCTACGAGCAGTACTTC. Protein product: CSARDRQGSYEQYF.

The chain has TRBV29-1 and TRBJ2-1, with D unresolved. The CDR3 spans 14 residues. Per the germline V gene, CDR1 is SQVTM and CDR2 is ANQGSEA. V lost 8 bases and J lost 10, with 24 bases in between. CDR3 sequence reads: CSLQSSLPFGEQFF. In DNA, the CDR3 is TGCAGCCTCCAGTCATCCCTCCCCTTCGGGGAGCAGTTCTTC.

This sequence joins TRBV5-1 and TRBJ1-6; 9 nucleotides align to TRBD1. There are 14 residues in the CDR3. V was clipped by 5 bases and J by 6 bases; unmatched bases: 3. Per germline, CDR1 SGHRS and CDR2 YFSETQ. CDR3 protein: CASRSGQGNSPLHF. The DNA for the CDR3 is TGCGCCAGCAGATCGGGACAGGGTAATTCACCCCTCCACTTT.

This clonotype was seen at least ten times. The rearrangement joins TRBV12-3 or TRBV12-4 to TRBJ2-1, with D unclear. The CDR3 spans 12 residues. Deletions cut 4 bases from V and 9 bases from J, with 10 bases between. DNA for the CDR3: TGTGCCAGCAGTTCCACGTCTGCTGAGCAGTTCTTC. As protein: CASSSTSAEQFF.

This clonotype has just a few counts. This rearrangement joins TRBV28 to TRBJ2-7, with 9 nucleotides matching TRBD1. The germline CDR1 and CDR2 sequences are MDHEN and SYDVKM. The junction had 10 bases not matched to a gene; V was cut back by 5 bases and J by 2 bases. The CDR3 has 16 amino acids. The CDR3 loop reads CASSPRDREQPYEQYF. The CDR3 DNA sequence: TGTGCCAGCAGTCCCCGGGACAGGGAACAACCCTACGAGCAGTACTTC.

This clonotype has a handful of counts. The J gene is TRBJ2-1, the V gene TRBV11-2, with D possibly TRBD2 on 6 matching bases. Germline CDR1 reads SGHAT; CDR2 reads FQNNGV. The V end was cut by 0 bases, the J end by 0 bases, with 18 bases between. This CDR3 has 19 amino acids. CDR3 region: CASSLDRGRLGSSYNEQFF. The CDR3 coding sequence is TGTGCCAGCAGCTTAGATCGGGGCCGACTAGGGAGCTCCTACAATGAGCAGTTCTTC.

There are many counts of this clonotype. The chain is built from TRBV6-5 and TRBJ1-5; tentative D call: TRBD1 (5 bases). CDR1 and CDR2 (germline): MNHEY, SVGAGI. This CDR3 is built from 14 residues. V lost 4 bases and J 3 bases, leaving 10 bases between the germline ends. The CDR3 sequence: CASSSGGSNQPQHF. The CDR3 DNA reads as TGTGCCAGCAGTTCCGGGGGTTCCAATCAGCCCCAGCATTTT.

This clonotype came up many times. J is TRBJ2-1 and V is TRBV5-1; 7 bases fit TRBD1. CDR3 length equals 15 residues. Trimming at V came to 4 bases and at J to 3 bases, leaving 7 bases not matched to a gene. Looked up from germline, CDR1 is SGHRS and CDR2 is YFSETQ. In DNA form, the CDR3 reads TGCGCCAGCAGCGCCTCCGGGACAGACTACAATGAGCAGTTCTTC. This codes for CASSASGTDYNEQFF.

This clonotype was counted between two and nine times. This rearrangement joins TRBV7-2 to TRBJ1-2, with 12 bases that match TRBD1. Losses at the gene ends were 1 base for V and 6 bases for J; bases not matched to a gene: 6. CDR1 is SGHTA and CDR2 is FQGNSA in the germline V gene. The CDR3 spans 16 residues. For the CDR3, the DNA is TGTGCCAGCAGCTTAGGGGGACAGGGGGCGCGAAATGGCTACACCTTC. It codes for CASSLGGQGARNGYTF. Variable domain in full (rest from reference TRBV7-2 and TRBJ1-2): GAGVSQSPSNKVTEKGKDVELRCDPISGHTALYWYRQSLGQGLEFLIYFQGNSAPDKSGLPSDRFSAERTGGSVSTLTIQRTQQEDSAVYLCASSLGGQGARNGYTFGSGTRLTVV.

The V gene is TRBV7-9, the J gene TRBJ2-4; unclear D gene. The CDR3 has 12 amino acids. Trimming took 5 bases from V and 9 from J, leaving 11 bases between them. Germline CDR1 and CDR2: SEHNR and FQNEAQ (reference sequence). CDR3 sequence: CASSPGEFIQYF. The CDR3, as DNA: TGTGCCAGCAGCCCGGGCGAGTTCATTCAGTACTTC.

This clonotype was seen more than once but under ten times. This chain joins TRBV27 and TRBJ1-4; D perhaps matches TRBD1 (6 bases). Trimming left V 7 bases short and J 10 bases short, with 25 bases between. This CDR3 is 16 amino acids long. Germline CDR1 reads MNHEY; CDR2 reads SMNVEV (reference sequence). As DNA, the CDR3 is TGTGCCAGCACAGAGGGCGCCTCGGGCGGAGGGGGAAAACTGTTTTTT. Its translation is CASTEGASGGGGKLFF. The complete variable domain, with remaining parts taken from reference TRBV27 and TRBJ1-4, reads EAQVTQNPRYLITVTGKKLTVTCSQNMNHEYMSWYRQDPGLGLRQIYYSMNVEVTDKGDVPEGYKVSRKEKRNFPLILESPSPNQTSLYFCASTEGASGGGGKLFFGSGTQLSVL.

For this clonotype: With a much larger clone just one base away, this may be a read error. The V gene is TRBV20-1, the J gene TRBJ2-7; D unclear. Germline CDR1 DFQATT, CDR2 SNEGSKA (reference sequence). V shed 3 bases and J shed 3 bases, with 0 bases lying between them. This CDR3 comprises 9 residues. CDR3 bases: TGCAGTGCTAGCTACGAGCAGTACGTC. Translated: CSASYEQYV.

J is TRBJ2-1 and V is TRBV12-5, with TRBD1 matching 9 bases. V lost 6 bases to trimming and J lost 0 bases; unmatched junction nucleotides: 3. There are 15 residues in the CDR3. The germline V gene has CDR1 LGHNT and CDR2 FRNRAP. CDR3 sequence reads: CASGLDRGSYNEQFF. The CDR3, as DNA: TGTGCTAGTGGCCTGGACAGGGGCTCCTACAATGAGCAGTTCTTC.

CDR3 nucleotide sequence: TGTGCCAGCAGGGGACCAGGGGAAAAACTGTTTTTT. It yields the protein CASRGPGEKLFF. The chain is built from TRBV2 and TRBJ1-4, with D perhaps TRBD1 (5 bases). CDR3 length: 12 residues. Germline CDR1 reads SNHLY; CDR2 reads FYNNEI. The germline V and J ends were trimmed by 6 bases and 8 bases, with 10 bases remaining between them.

This clonotype was found once. The chain is built from TRBV27 and TRBJ1-5, with 7 bases fitting TRBD1. Germline V gene data show CDR1 as MNHEY and CDR2 as SMNVEV (reference sequence). Germline trimming cut 7 bases from V and 0 bases from J; bases unmatched to any gene: 12. This CDR3 region has 17 residues. The CDR3 sequence: CASISRGQGNSNQPQHF. CDR3 in DNA: TGTGCCAGCATCAGTAGGGGGCAGGGGAATAGCAATCAGCCCCAGCATTTT.

The chain is built from TRBV5-5 and TRBJ2-7, with TRBD2 identical over 7 bases. The CDR3 loop spans 13 amino acids. The V gene end was trimmed by 1 base and the J gene end by 10 bases; junction bases not matched to a gene: 8. From germline, CDR1 is SGHKS and CDR2 YYEKEE (reference sequence). The CDR3: CASSLRLAKEQYF. In DNA, the CDR3 is TGTGCCAGCAGCTTGCGACTAGCTAAAGAACAGTACTTC.

About this clonotype itself: It may be a read error: a sequence one base away is much more abundant. The CDR3 sequence is CVSSSDRGISYEQYF. The CDR3 DNA reads TGTGTCAGCAGCTCAGACAGGGGGATCTCCTACGAGCAGTACTTC. This chain uses TRBV7-8 with TRBJ2-7; 9 positions agree with TRBD1. The CDR3 consists of 15 residues. The V gene's germline CDR1 is SGHVS and CDR2 FQNEAQ.

The chain is built from TRBV10-2 and TRBJ1-1; 7 bases agree with TRBD1. The CDR3 contains 14 residues. V lost 7 bases and J lost 0; bases outside the gene matches: 5. Germline V gene data show CDR1 as WSHSY and CDR2 as SAAADI. The CDR3 bases are TGCGCCAGCAAACCTCAGGGGGTGAACACTGAAGCTTTCTTT. Translation: CASKPQGVNTEAFF.

This chain connects TRBV15 to TRBJ2-5, with 10 bases lining up with TRBD1. The CDR3 is made up of 16 amino acids. In germline, CDR1 is LNHNV, CDR2 YYDKDF (reference sequence). Unmatched junction bases numbered 8, after V lost 2 bases and J lost 5 bases. The CDR3 DNA reads TGTGCCACCAGCAGATTGACAGGGGGCAGGCTGGAGACCCAGTACTTC. Its protein product is CATSRLTGGRLETQYF. The complete variable domain, with remaining parts taken from reference TRBV15 and TRBJ2-5, reads DAMVIQNPRYQVTQFGKPVTLSCSQTLNHNVMYWYQQKSSQAPKLLFHYYDKDFNNEADTPDNFQSRRPNTSFCFLDIRSPGLGDTAMYLCATSRLTGGRLETQYFGPGTRLLVL.

V is TRBV14 and J is TRBJ1-2; TRBD1 matches at 8 bases. This CDR3 is 12 amino acids long. From germline, CDR1 is SGHDN and CDR2 FVKESK. V shed 5 bases, J shed 8 bases, and the junction held 4 bases outside the gene matches. DNA of the CDR3: TGTGCCAGCAGCTCGACAGGGGTAGGCTACACCTTC. This gives the protein CASSSTGVGYTF.

The chain is built from TRBV15 and TRBJ2-7; D gene unclear. This CDR3 is built from 12 residues. Trimming left V 1 base short and J 3 bases short, with 4 bases between. Germline values: CDR1 LNHNV, CDR2 YYDKDF (reference sequence). CDR3 residues: CATSRGGYEQYF. CDR3 sequence (DNA): TGTGCCACCAGCAGAGGGGGCTACGAGCAGTACTTC.

This clonotype has only a few counts. The chain joins TRBV28 to TRBJ2-1; 9 nucleotides agree with TRBD2. Germline values: CDR1 MDHEN, CDR2 SYDVKM. The CDR3 is made up of 20 amino acids. J lost 6 bases, V lost 6 bases, and 24 bases had no gene match. The CDR3 nucleotides read TGTGCCAGCAGCCGGACGGACAAGATGTGGCTAGCGGGGTCACTCAATGAGCAGTTCTTC. This codes for CASSRTDKMWLAGSLNEQFF.

The chain is built from TRBV5-1 and TRBJ2-2; possible D gene TRBD2, 5 bases. CDR3 length: 12 residues. Germline V gene sequence: CDR1 SGHRS, CDR2 YFSETQ. The V end was cut by 5 bases, the J end by 9 bases, with 11 bases between. The CDR3 DNA follows: TGCGCCAGCAGGGAGGAGTTTAGGGAGCTGTTTTTT. Amino acids: CASREEFRELFF.